This paragraph covers one TCR beta chain sequence. The antigen remains undetermined. From the reads, TCRdb called clonotypes with MiXCR, one entry per CDR3 protein. The sample shows approximately 990,000 distinct CDR3 sequences, about 33% of them seen only once. V was clipped by 8 bases and J by 0 bases, with 13 bases between them. The CDR3 runs to 14 residues. Looked up from germline, CDR1 is MNHEY and CDR2 is SMNVEV (reference sequence). This record belongs to a study of T cell repertoires in cytomegalovirus infection. Study-level findings and limits: Ex vivo responses were dominated by HLA-C-restricted CMV-specific TCR beta clonotypes.

The sample in question was cultured CD8+ T cells from PBMCs, obtained from culture after CMV antigen stimulation. The source is a human donor in good health (CMV status not recorded). Some clones in this sample may be carry-over from other donors' samples. The genes are TRBV27 and TRBJ2-5; D is possibly TRBD1 (6 bases). CDR3 protein: CASSGTGYQETQYF. In DNA form, the CDR3 reads TGTGCCAGCTCCGGAACAGGGTACCAAGAGACCCAGTACTTC.